This T cell receptor (beta chain) is from a study of beta chain features in type 1 diabetes. About the research overall: The study found patients and healthy donors alike in age, gender and cell yields. General study points: Junctions at VDJ sites from type 1 diabetes patients had fewer insertions and more deletions.

The authors reverse transcribed all of the isolated RNA, so sequencing captured expressed TCRB transcripts. Profiled with immunoSEQ multiplex PCR; TCRdb holds only in-frame clones, not every one. The sample holds about 360,000 clones, 10% to 15% seen once. As regards this clone: Its antigen is currently unknown.

CDR1 is MDHEN and CDR2 is SYDVKM in the germline V gene. Trimming took 3 bases from V and 0 from J, leaving 3 bases between them. CDR3 length: 13 amino acids. Sequenced: naive CD4+ T cells from blood. The chain joins TRBV28 to TRBJ1-3, with D uncertain. The clonotype was recovered from a man in his late teens or twenties in good health. CDR3 sequence: CASSFRSGNTIYF. In nucleotides, the CDR3 is TGTGCCAGCAGTTTTCGCTCTGGAAACACCATATATTTT.